One and the same sample provided the 12 T cell receptor beta chains below, sequenced in a study of blood T cell repertoires in COVID-19. TCRdb's table, derived via immunoSEQ multiplex PCR, lists solely in-frame clones and lacks some. Among about 150,000 clones, just under 80% were seen once, and the ten largest hold 11% to 15%. Material: peripheral blood. The receptors here all came from a woman of 80 years or more with acute or convalescent COVID-19.

The chain is built from TRBV6-6 and TRBJ1-2; the match to TRBD1 covers 7 bases. After removal of 0 bases from V and 7 bases from J, the junction contained 5 bases not matched to a gene. Per germline, CDR1 MNHNY and CDR2 SVGAGI (reference sequence). This CDR3 is 14 amino acids long. The CDR3: CASSYSKGAGGYTF. DNA for the CDR3: TGTGCCAGCAGTTACTCGAAGGGGGCCGGTGGCTACACCTTC.

This chain joins TRBV18 and TRBJ1-6; D remains unclear. V was cut by 7 bases and J by 7 bases, with 14 bases left in between. In germline, CDR1 is KGHSH, CDR2 LQKENI. The CDR3 length is 14 residues. CDR3 amino acids: CASLRDGMNSPLHF. CDR3 in DNA: TGTGCCAGCTTAAGAGACGGGATGAATTCACCCCTCCACTTT.

The chain links TRBV6-5 to TRBJ1-4, with 7 bases that match TRBD1. The CDR3 is made up of 15 amino acids. Germline trimming cut 6 bases from V and 4 bases from J; bases unmatched to any gene: 8. CDR1 MNHEY and CDR2 SVGAGI come from the germline V gene. In DNA form, the CDR3 reads TGTGCCAGCAGCCCAAGGGGGCCAGATAATGAAAAACTGTTTTTT. Translation gives CASSPRGPDNEKLFF.

The gene calls are TRBV5-1 and TRBJ2-3; perhaps TRBD1 as D (5 bases). V lost 1 base, J lost 9 bases, and 15 bases lay in between. Germline V gives CDR1 SGHRS, CDR2 YFSETQ. The CDR3 has 14 amino acids. The CDR3 bases are TGCGCCAGCAGCTTGTCCACCGCCCAGGGCACGCAGTATTTT. Protein sequence: CASSLSTAQGTQYF.

This clone was seen only a few times. The J gene is TRBJ2-5, the V gene TRBV5-8; 12 positions match TRBD1. CDR1 is SGHTS, CDR2 YDEGEE, per germline. The CDR3 extends over 15 amino acids. Trimming took 3 bases from V and 5 from J; bases not matched to a gene: 5. The CDR3 DNA sequence: TGTGCCAGCAGCTCACCGGGACAGGGGGCTGAGACCCAGTACTTC. This sequence encodes CASSSPGQGAETQYF.

The chain has TRBV4-1 and TRBJ1-1, with D tentatively TRBD1 (6 bases). V shed 4 bases and J shed 6 bases, with 24 bases lying between them. Germline lookup yields CDR1 MGHRA and CDR2 YSYEKL. This CDR3 is 17 amino acids long. The CDR3 reads CASSRRVGQTTRPEAFF. CDR3 in DNA: TGCGCCAGCAGCCGAAGGGTAGGACAGACCACCAGGCCTGAAGCTTTCTTT.

There are a few counts of this clone. The chain has TRBV30 and TRBJ2-7, with D tentatively TRBD1 (7 bases). The germline V gene encodes CDR1 GTSNPN and CDR2 SVGIG (reference sequence). This CDR3 is 13 amino acids long. Trimming took 3 bases from V and 4 from J, leaving 13 bases between them. The CDR3 region is CAWRTGRLYEQYF. DNA for the CDR3: TGTGCCTGGAGGACAGGGAGGCTTTACGAGCAGTACTTC.

The chain employs TRBV18 and TRBJ1-6, with TRBD1 as a possible D gene (6 bases). The CDR3 is 16 residues long. CDR1 is KGHSH, CDR2 LQKENI, per germline. The ends were cut back, 4 bases at V and 0 bases at J, with 10 bases in the middle. CDR3 protein: CASSRTDSSYNSPLHF. In DNA, the CDR3 is TGTGCCAGCTCACGGACAGACAGCTCCTATAATTCACCCCTCCACTTT.

In DNA, the CDR3 is TGTGCCAGCAGCCCTGCCGGGACAGGGGGCACCGAAGCTTTCTTT. Protein product: CASSPAGTGGTEAFF. J is TRBJ1-1 and V is TRBV5-8, with 12 bases fitting TRBD1. V lost 4 bases, J lost 8 bases, and 9 bases stayed unmatched. Germline-derived CDR1 and CDR2 are SGHTS and YDEGEE. This CDR3 spans 15 amino acids.

In this sample, this clone turned up once. This chain connects TRBV6-5 to TRBJ1-1; TRBD1 might be the D (6 bases). The CDR3 is 16 amino acids. CDR1 is MNHEY, CDR2 SVGAGI, per germline. V was pared by 4 bases and J by 1 base, with 16 bases between. CDR3 DNA sequence: TGTGCCAGCAGTTCCCGAGGGGGTCGAAGGAACACTGAAGCTTTCTTT. This translates into CASSSRGGRRNTEAFF.

The CDR3 nucleotides read TGTGCCAGTAGTGGGGGCAGTCGGAATGAGCAGTTCTTC. Its translation is CASSGGSRNEQFF. V usage is TRBV19 and J usage is TRBJ2-1, with D perhaps matching TRBD1 (6 bases). CDR3 size: 13 residues. Trimming pared 5 bases from V and 7 bases from J, leaving 12 bases between. The germline gives CDR1 LNHDA, CDR2 SQIVND (reference sequence).

V usage is TRBV4-1 and J usage is TRBJ2-7; 11 bases agree with TRBD2. Unmatched junction bases numbered 8, after V lost 0 bases and J lost 1 base. Germline CDR1 reads MGHRA; CDR2 reads YSYEKL. The CDR3 is 18 residues long. CDR3 DNA: TGCGCCAGCAGCCAAGACTATACAACTAGCGGGAGATCCTACGAGCAGTACTTC. Encoded protein: CASSQDYTTSGRSYEQYF.